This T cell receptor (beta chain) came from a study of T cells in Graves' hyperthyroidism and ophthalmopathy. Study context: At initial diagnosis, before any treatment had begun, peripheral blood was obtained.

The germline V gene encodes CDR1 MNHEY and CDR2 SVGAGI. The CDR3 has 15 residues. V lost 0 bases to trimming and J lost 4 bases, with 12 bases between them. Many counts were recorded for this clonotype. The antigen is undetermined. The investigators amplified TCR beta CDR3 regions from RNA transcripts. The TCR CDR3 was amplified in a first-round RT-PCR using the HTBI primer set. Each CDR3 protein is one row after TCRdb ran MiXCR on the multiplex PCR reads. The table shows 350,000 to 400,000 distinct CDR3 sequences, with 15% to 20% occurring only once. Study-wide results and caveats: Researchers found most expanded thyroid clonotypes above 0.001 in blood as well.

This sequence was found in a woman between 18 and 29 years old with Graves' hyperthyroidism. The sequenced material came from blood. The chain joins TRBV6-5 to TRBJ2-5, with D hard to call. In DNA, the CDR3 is TGTGCCAGCAGTTACTCGGTGGCAGGTGGAGAGACCCAGTACTTC. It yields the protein CASSYSVAGGETQYF.